The rows below give T cell receptor beta chains drawn from one sample of a study of blood T cell repertoires in COVID-19. The data were produced by immunoSEQ multiplex PCR, yet TCRdb's version contains in-frame clones alone and is incomplete. Seen here are tens of thousands of clones, more than 70% observed once, and the top ten hold 2.5% to 3%. Material for sequencing was peripheral blood. Receptors were obtained from a man aged 50-59 years with COVID-19, enrolled during active disease. The conserved cysteine and the conserved F or W are not part of the CDR3 here. The order of the fields is CDR3 length, J gene, V gene, CDR3 protein.

>16|TRBJ2-1|TRBV11-2
ASSLDLFVSSSYNEQF
>14|TRBJ2-7|TRBV7-9
ASSSPRGQISYEQY
>14|TRBJ1-6|TRBV6-2/TRBV6-3
ASSMDRGTDNSPLH
>14|TRBJ1-6|TRBV28
ASSLPGGAYNSPLH
>14|TRBJ2-1|TRBV29-1
SVVGLAGVSYNEQF
>13|TRBJ2-4|TRBV11-3
ASSLEGLAKNIQY
>11|TRBJ1-2|TRBV30
AWSVGQGYGYT
>12|TRBJ1-1|TRBV5-6
ASSLVGGRTEAF
>11|TRBJ2-2|TRBV7-3
ASSLGPTGELF
>15|TRBJ2-1|TRBV7-8
ASSLAEGRGAYNEQF
>13|TRBJ1-2|TRBV27
ASSLNFRTANGYT
>13|TRBJ2-3|TRBV6-2/TRBV6-3
ASSWLAGSTDTQY
>12|TRBJ2-7|TRBV5-1
ASRSGTVIYEQY
>13|TRBJ1-2|TRBV4-2
ASSQEDREYYGYT
>11|TRBJ1-2|TRBV19
ASSIPPGDGYT